This T cell receptor (beta chain) is drawn from a study of T-cell reconstitution after alpha-beta-depleted transplantation in children (dated by TCRdb to 2016 to 2018). Describing the broader study: T-cell immune reconstitution after TCRalphabeta/CD19-depleted allogeneic hematopoietic cell transplantation in children was quantitatively tracked in the study by means of TCR repertoire profiling.

Inclusive of the bounding cysteine and phenylalanine, the CDR3 is 16 residues long. CDR3 DNA is the only sequence kept; it has 48 bases, read in frame from the first base. CDR1 and CDR2 (PRHDT, FYEKMQ) derive from the germline V gene (reference sequence). Trimming accounts for 2 bases at V and 3 bases at J, while the number of junction bases matched to no gene is 8. The sample's treatment or condition, from its label and the paper: allogeneic hematopoietic cell transplantation with graft depleted of TCRalphabeta T cells and CD19 B cells. The transplant recipients were children given TCRalphabeta/CD19-depleted allogeneic hematopoietic cell grafts. The sample holds a few counts of this clonotype. The antigen it binds to is not known. The input lacks base qualities; no much larger clone sits a single base away. The library came from PCR. Instrument used: Illumina HiSeq 2500. TCR library preparation used molecular barcoding, with unique molecular identifiers applied to normalize quantification of the TCRbeta repertoire. Using fastp at Q25 and MiXCR, TCRdb reprocessed the public reads and kept productive beta chains. Rows with one shared CDR3 protein collapse into an entry with the most common genes and DNA. Counted in this sample were 300,000 to 400,000 distinct CDR3 sequences; about 16% of them appeared once. Approximately 38% of the sample lies in the top ten.

Overall study outcomes, separate from this receptor: Hyperexpanded clone frequencies declined over subsequent months; after one year, T-cell counts and TCRbeta diversity were mostly attributed to newly produced T cells. In some patients, the high TCRbeta diversity seen at day 60 was put down to recipient T cells and intrathymic progenitors that had survived conditioning. The apparently early recovery of alphabetaT-cell counts about two months after transplant reportedly depended on only several hundred rapidly expanded clones that came from non-depleted graft cells.

The sample in question was PBMCs, mostly from graft donor cells, obtained 360 days after TCRalphabeta/CD19-depleted stem cell transplant. Recombination linked TRBV13 to TRBJ2-3; the central 7 bases match TRBD2. This receptor was identified in a male patient under 10 years old who had a stem cell transplant for acute lymphoblastic leukemia, so the T cells may come from the graft donor. The DNA reads TGTGCCAGCAGCTTAAACGGACTAGGATTTACAGATACGCAGTATTTT. This sequence encodes CASSLNGLGFTDTQYF.